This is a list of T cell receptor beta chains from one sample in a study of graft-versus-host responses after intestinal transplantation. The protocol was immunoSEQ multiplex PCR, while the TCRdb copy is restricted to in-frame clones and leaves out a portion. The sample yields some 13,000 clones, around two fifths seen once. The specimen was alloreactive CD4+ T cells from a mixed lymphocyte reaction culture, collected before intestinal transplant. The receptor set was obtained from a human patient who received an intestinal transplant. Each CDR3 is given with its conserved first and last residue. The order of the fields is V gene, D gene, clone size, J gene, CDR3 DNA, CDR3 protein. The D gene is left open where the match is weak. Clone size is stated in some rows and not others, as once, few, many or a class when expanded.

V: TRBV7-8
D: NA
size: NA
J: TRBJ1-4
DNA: TGTGCCAGCAGCCCCCTCAGATCGAATGAAAAACTGTTTTTT
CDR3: CASSPLRSNEKLFF

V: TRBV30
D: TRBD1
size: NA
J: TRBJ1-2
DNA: TGTGCCTGGAGTGTGACGACAGGGAAATATGGCTACACCTTC
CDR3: CAWSVTTGKYGYTF

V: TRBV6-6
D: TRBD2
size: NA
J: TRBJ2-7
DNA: TGTGCCAGCGTTCTAGCGGGCGAGCAGTACTTC
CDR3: CASVLAGEQYF

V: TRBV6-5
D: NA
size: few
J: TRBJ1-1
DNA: TGTGCCAGCAGTTACCCGGGGGCTGAAGCTTTCTTT
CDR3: CASSYPGAEAFF

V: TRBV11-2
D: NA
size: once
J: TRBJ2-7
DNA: TGTGCCAGCAGCTTACCAGGAACCTACGAGGAGCAGTACTTC
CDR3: CASSLPGTYEEQYF

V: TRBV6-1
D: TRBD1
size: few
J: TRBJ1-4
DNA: TGTGCCAGCACCGAGATGGCAGGGGGTTACGAAAAACTGTTTTTT
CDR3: CASTEMAGGYEKLFF

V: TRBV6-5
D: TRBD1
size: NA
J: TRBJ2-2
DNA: TGTGCCAGCAGTTCTCACGGGACAGTCTCCGGGGAGCTGTTTTTT
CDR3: CASSSHGTVSGELFF

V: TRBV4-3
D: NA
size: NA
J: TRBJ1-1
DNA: TGCGCCAGCAGCCTTGCGACAGGGAACACTGAAGCTTTCTTT
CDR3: CASSLATGNTEAFF

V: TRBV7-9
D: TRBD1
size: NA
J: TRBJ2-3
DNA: TGTGCCAGCAGCTTGTTCCGGGACAGGGGCACAGATACGCAGTATTTT
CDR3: CASSLFRDRGTDTQYF

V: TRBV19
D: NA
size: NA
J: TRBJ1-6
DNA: TGTGCCAGTAGCTTAGGAGTTAATTCACCCCTCCACTTT
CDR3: CASSLGVNSPLHF

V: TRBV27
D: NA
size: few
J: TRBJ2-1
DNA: TGTGCCAGCAGTTACTGGCAGGCCCCCTACAATGAGCAGTTCTTC
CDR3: CASSYWQAPYNEQFF

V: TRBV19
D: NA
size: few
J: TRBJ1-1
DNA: TGTGCCAGTGGAGTCTTAGGGGCCAATGAAGCTTTCTTT
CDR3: CASGVLGANEAFF

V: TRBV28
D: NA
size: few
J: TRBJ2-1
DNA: TGTGCCAGCAGTCCCCATGTTGAGCAGTTCTTC
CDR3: CASSPHVEQFF

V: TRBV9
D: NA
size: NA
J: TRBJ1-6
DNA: TGTGCCAGCAGCGCCCGGGACACTAATTCACCCCTCCACTTT
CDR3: CASSARDTNSPLHF

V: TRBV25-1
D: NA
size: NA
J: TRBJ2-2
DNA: TGTGCCAGCGTCGGGACACCGAACACCGGGGAGCTGTTTTTT
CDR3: CASVGTPNTGELFF

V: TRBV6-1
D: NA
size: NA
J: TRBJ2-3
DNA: TGTGCCAGCAGTGATCAGGCCCAAGCCGCAGATACGCAGTATTTT
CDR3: CASSDQAQAADTQYF

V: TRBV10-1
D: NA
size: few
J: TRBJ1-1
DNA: TGCGCCAGCAGTGACAGGAAAGACCGATACACTGAAGCTTTCTTT
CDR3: CASSDRKDRYTEAFF

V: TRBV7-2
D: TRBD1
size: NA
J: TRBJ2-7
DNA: TGTGCCAGCAGCCGGGGACAGGGCAGGTCCTACGAGCAGTACTTC
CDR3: CASSRGQGRSYEQYF

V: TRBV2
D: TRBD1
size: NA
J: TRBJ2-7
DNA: TGTGCCAGCAGAGCCGGGACAGGGGACACCTACGAGCAGTACTTC
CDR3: CASRAGTGDTYEQYF

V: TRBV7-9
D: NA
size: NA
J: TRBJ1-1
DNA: TGTGCCAGCAGCTCGCTAGGACGGGGGACCGGCACTGAAGCTTTCTTT
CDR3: CASSSLGRGTGTEAFF

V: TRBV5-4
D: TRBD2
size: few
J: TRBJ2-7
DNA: TGTGCCAGCAGCTCACCCGCCCCGGGACTAGTCGGCGAGCAGTACTTC
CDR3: CASSSPAPGLVGEQYF

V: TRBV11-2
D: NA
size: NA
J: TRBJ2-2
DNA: TGTGCCAGCAGCTTACTAGCGCCCTCGAACACCGGGGAGCTGTTTTTT
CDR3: CASSLLAPSNTGELFF

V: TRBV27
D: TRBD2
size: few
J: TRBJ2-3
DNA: TGTGCCAGCATGGGCCTAGCGGGGGGTACGCAGTATTTT
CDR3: CASMGLAGGTQYF

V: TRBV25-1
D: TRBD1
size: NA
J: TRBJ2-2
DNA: TGTGCCAGCAGGACAGGGAACGGGGAGCTGTTTTTT
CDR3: CASRTGNGELFF